This is a list of T cell receptor beta chains from one sample in a study of OX40 agonist ivuxolimab in advanced cancers. Measured with immunoSEQ multiplex PCR; TCRdb has only the in-frame clones, and not every one. The sample records roughly 60,000 clones, 91% being singletons. Sequencing used CD4+ or CD8+ T cells sorted from blood, obtained in a trial of the OX40 agonist ivuxolimab. These receptors were collected from an adult with an advanced solid tumor such as melanoma, head and neck, liver or kidney cancer. Each CDR3 is given with its conserved first and last residue. The D gene is left open where the match is weak. Expanded clones get a size class; other rows say once, few or many, or leave the size out.

v_call: TRBV15
d_call: .
clone_size: .
cdr3_length: 14
j_call: TRBJ2-7
cdr3_nt: TGTGCCACCAGCCAGAGGGTAGGGTCCTACGAGCAGTACTTC
cdr3_aa: CATSQRVGSYEQYF

v_call: TRBV7-6
d_call: .
clone_size: .
cdr3_length: 14
j_call: TRBJ1-5
cdr3_nt: TGTGCCAGCAGCTTAGGGGGTCCCCATCAGCCCCAGCATTTT
cdr3_aa: CASSLGGPHQPQHF

v_call: TRBV29-1
d_call: TRBD1
clone_size: .
cdr3_length: 13
j_call: TRBJ1-1
cdr3_nt: TGCAGCGTTGAAGGTAGGACAGGGGGCACAGCTTTCTTT
cdr3_aa: CSVEGRTGGTAFF

v_call: TRBV10-2
d_call: TRBD1
clone_size: .
cdr3_length: 15
j_call: TRBJ1-2
cdr3_nt: TGCGCCAGCAGTGAGTCGGGACAGGGATTGTATGGCTACACCTTC
cdr3_aa: CASSESGQGLYGYTF

v_call: TRBV30
d_call: .
clone_size: once
cdr3_length: 14
j_call: TRBJ1-5
cdr3_nt: TGTGCCTGGAGTGCGGGGTATAGCAATCAGCCCCAGCATTTT
cdr3_aa: CAWSAGYSNQPQHF

v_call: TRBV7-3
d_call: .
clone_size: .
cdr3_length: 13
j_call: TRBJ1-1
cdr3_nt: TGTGCCAGCAGCATTAGGGGTAACACTGAAGCTTTCTTT
cdr3_aa: CASSIRGNTEAFF

v_call: TRBV29-1
d_call: .
clone_size: .
cdr3_length: 14
j_call: TRBJ1-4
cdr3_nt: TGCAGCGCCTTAAGACCGGCAACTAATGAAAAACTGTTTTTT
cdr3_aa: CSALRPATNEKLFF

v_call: TRBV30
d_call: .
clone_size: once
cdr3_length: 11
j_call: TRBJ1-3
cdr3_nt: TGTGCCTGGGGAATTGGAAACACCATATATTTT
cdr3_aa: CAWGIGNTIYF

v_call: TRBV5-1
d_call: .
clone_size: .
cdr3_length: 15
j_call: TRBJ2-1
cdr3_nt: TGCGCCAGCAGCTTTGAAGGGGCACCTTACAATGAGCAGTTCTTC
cdr3_aa: CASSFEGAPYNEQFF

v_call: TRBV28
d_call: .
clone_size: .
cdr3_length: 14
j_call: TRBJ1-2
cdr3_nt: TGTGCCAGCAGTCTAGACGTTGGGGGCTATGGCTACACCTTC
cdr3_aa: CASSLDVGGYGYTF

v_call: TRBV4-1
d_call: TRBD1
clone_size: .
cdr3_length: 15
j_call: TRBJ1-3
cdr3_nt: TGCGCCAGCAGCCAAAGGGACAGCTCTGGAAACACCATATATTTT
cdr3_aa: CASSQRDSSGNTIYF

v_call: TRBV7-9
d_call: .
clone_size: .
cdr3_length: 18
j_call: TRBJ1-6
cdr3_nt: TGTGCCAGCAGCAAGGACAGCGCGGGGATCTCCTATAATTCACCCCTCCACTTT
cdr3_aa: CASSKDSAGISYNSPLHF

v_call: TRBV19
d_call: TRBD2
clone_size: .
cdr3_length: 18
j_call: TRBJ2-2
cdr3_nt: TGTGCCAGTAGTATATCCCCTAGCGGGGCCGCGAACACCGGGGAGCTGTTTTTT
cdr3_aa: CASSISPSGAANTGELFF

v_call: TRBV19
d_call: .
clone_size: .
cdr3_length: 18
j_call: TRBJ1-4
cdr3_nt: TGTGCCAGTAGTATGGGTTTAGGAAGCAGTTTCGTGAGGGAAAAACTGTTTTTT
cdr3_aa: CASSMGLGSSFVREKLFF

v_call: TRBV6-4
d_call: .
clone_size: .
cdr3_length: 15
j_call: TRBJ2-3
cdr3_nt: TGTGCCAGCAGTGACTCGAGTTCCCCAACAGATACGCAGTATTTT
cdr3_aa: CASSDSSSPTDTQYF

v_call: TRBV6-1
d_call: .
clone_size: .
cdr3_length: 12
j_call: TRBJ2-7
cdr3_nt: TGTGCCAGCAGTGCTAAGGGAGGCGAGCAGTACTTC
cdr3_aa: CASSAKGGEQYF

v_call: TRBV19
d_call: .
clone_size: .
cdr3_length: 13
j_call: TRBJ1-5
cdr3_nt: TGTGCCAGTAGTATCAGGGAGGGTCAGCCCCAGCATTTT
cdr3_aa: CASSIREGQPQHF

v_call: TRBV10-3
d_call: .
clone_size: .
cdr3_length: 14
j_call: TRBJ1-1
cdr3_nt: TGTGCCATCAGGGCGGACGGTCAGAACACTGAAGCTTTCTTT
cdr3_aa: CAIRADGQNTEAFF

v_call: TRBV11-2
d_call: .
clone_size: .
cdr3_length: 16
j_call: TRBJ2-1
cdr3_nt: TGTGCCAGCAGCTTAGTTAAGGGAAGAGGGTTAAATGAGCAGTTCTTC
cdr3_aa: CASSLVKGRGLNEQFF

v_call: TRBV27
d_call: TRBD2
clone_size: .
cdr3_length: 15
j_call: TRBJ2-1
cdr3_nt: TGTGCCAGCAGTTTTAAGGGACTAGCATTCAATGAGCAGTTCTTC
cdr3_aa: CASSFKGLAFNEQFF

v_call: TRBV10-2
d_call: .
clone_size: .
cdr3_length: 13
j_call: TRBJ2-1
cdr3_nt: TGCGCCAGCAGTCAAAACAGGGTTAATGAGCAGTTCTTC
cdr3_aa: CASSQNRVNEQFF

v_call: TRBV5-4
d_call: .
clone_size: .
cdr3_length: 14
j_call: TRBJ2-7
cdr3_nt: TGTGCCAGCACCTTGACACCCTTCTCCCACGAGCAGTACTTC
cdr3_aa: CASTLTPFSHEQYF

v_call: TRBV19
d_call: .
clone_size: .
cdr3_length: 13
j_call: TRBJ2-7
cdr3_nt: TGTGCCAGTAGTGATAGGAGCTCCGCCGAGCAGTACTTC
cdr3_aa: CASSDRSSAEQYF

v_call: TRBV29-1
d_call: .
clone_size: .
cdr3_length: 14
j_call: TRBJ1-1
cdr3_nt: TGCAGCGTTGAGGTCGGAGGTATGAACACTGAAGCTTTCTTT
cdr3_aa: CSVEVGGMNTEAFF

v_call: TRBV6-1
d_call: .
clone_size: .
cdr3_length: 15
j_call: TRBJ2-5
cdr3_nt: TGTGCCAGCTACCTACAGGGACCCAATGGGGAGACCCAGTACTTC
cdr3_aa: CASYLQGPNGETQYF

v_call: TRBV12-1
d_call: .
clone_size: .
cdr3_length: 14
j_call: TRBJ2-7
cdr3_nt: TGTGCCAGCAGCTCCAGGACAGCCGCCTACGAGCAGTACTTC
cdr3_aa: CASSSRTAAYEQYF

v_call: TRBV5-5
d_call: .
clone_size: .
cdr3_length: 14
j_call: TRBJ2-7
cdr3_nt: TGTGCCAGCAGCTTGAGGGGGATCAACTACGAGCAGTACTTC
cdr3_aa: CASSLRGINYEQYF

v_call: TRBV6-6
d_call: .
clone_size: .
cdr3_length: 13
j_call: TRBJ1-2
cdr3_nt: TGTGCCAGCAGTTTGACCTCTGCCTATGGCTACACCTTC
cdr3_aa: CASSLTSAYGYTF

v_call: TRBV18
d_call: TRBD1
clone_size: .
cdr3_length: 14
j_call: TRBJ2-5
cdr3_nt: TGTGCCAGCTCACGACAGGGTTTCTTAGAGACCCAGTACTTC
cdr3_aa: CASSRQGFLETQYF

v_call: TRBV4-2
d_call: .
clone_size: once
cdr3_length: 13
j_call: TRBJ2-3
cdr3_nt: TGTGCCAGCAGCCCGACTAGCACAGATACGCAGTATTTT
cdr3_aa: CASSPTSTDTQYF

v_call: TRBV30
d_call: .
clone_size: few
cdr3_length: 15
j_call: TRBJ1-6
cdr3_nt: TGTGCCTGGAAGGATAAGGACAGTCTAAATTCACCCCTCCACTTT
cdr3_aa: CAWKDKDSLNSPLHF

v_call: TRBV10-2
d_call: TRBD2
clone_size: few
cdr3_length: 16
j_call: TRBJ2-2
cdr3_nt: TGCGCCAGCAGTGAAGGTAGCGGGAGAGGTACCGGGGAGCTGTTTTTT
cdr3_aa: CASSEGSGRGTGELFF

v_call: TRBV4-3
d_call: TRBD2
clone_size: .
cdr3_length: 16
j_call: TRBJ2-3
cdr3_nt: TGCGCCAGCAGCCAAGAAATAGCGGGGGGGCCAGATACGCAGTATTTT
cdr3_aa: CASSQEIAGGPDTQYF

v_call: TRBV5-1
d_call: .
clone_size: once
cdr3_length: 13
j_call: TRBJ2-2
cdr3_nt: TGCGCCAGCAGCCGAAAAAATAATGGGGAGCTGTTTTTT
cdr3_aa: CASSRKNNGELFF

v_call: TRBV7-6
d_call: .
clone_size: .
cdr3_length: 18
j_call: TRBJ2-2
cdr3_nt: TGTGCCAGCAGCTTAGATCAGGCCCATTGGGCGAACACCGGGGAGCTGTTTTTT
cdr3_aa: CASSLDQAHWANTGELFF

v_call: TRBV25-1
d_call: TRBD1
clone_size: .
cdr3_length: 15
j_call: TRBJ2-7
cdr3_nt: TGTGCCAGCAGTGAATGGTCAACAGGGGCTACGAGGCAGTACTTC
cdr3_aa: CASSEWSTGATRQYF

v_call: TRBV30
d_call: TRBD1
clone_size: few
cdr3_length: 13
j_call: TRBJ1-5
cdr3_nt: TGTGCCTGGAGTGGGGACAGTGATGTTCCCCAGCATTTT
cdr3_aa: CAWSGDSDVPQHF

v_call: TRBV7-9
d_call: .
clone_size: .
cdr3_length: 16
j_call: TRBJ1-2
cdr3_nt: TGTGCCAGCAGCTTAGATCCCAGAAGGGCAGGGCATGGCTACACCTTC
cdr3_aa: CASSLDPRRAGHGYTF

v_call: TRBV6-6
d_call: TRBD1
clone_size: .
cdr3_length: 15
j_call: TRBJ2-2
cdr3_nt: TGTGCCAGCAGTTACGCCCAGGGGGACACCGGGGAGCTGTTTTTT
cdr3_aa: CASSYAQGDTGELFF

v_call: TRBV5-5
d_call: TRBD1
clone_size: .
cdr3_length: 14
j_call: TRBJ1-5
cdr3_nt: TGTGCCAGCAGCCCCGGGACAGTGAATCAGCCCCAGCATTTT
cdr3_aa: CASSPGTVNQPQHF

v_call: TRBV5-5
d_call: TRBD1
clone_size: .
cdr3_length: 14
j_call: TRBJ1-5
cdr3_nt: TGTGCCAGCAGTTGGACAGGGGGCAATCAGCCCCAGCATTTT
cdr3_aa: CASSWTGGNQPQHF

v_call: TRBV5-1
d_call: TRBD1
clone_size: .
cdr3_length: 17
j_call: TRBJ1-1
cdr3_nt: TGCGCCAGCAGCCGTGTCGTGACAGGGCCCTTGAACACTGAAGCTTTCTTT
cdr3_aa: CASSRVVTGPLNTEAFF

v_call: TRBV11-2
d_call: TRBD2
clone_size: once
cdr3_length: 15
j_call: TRBJ2-7
cdr3_nt: TGTGCCAGCAGCCCACTAGCGGGGGCCTCCTACGAGCAGTACTTC
cdr3_aa: CASSPLAGASYEQYF

v_call: TRBV5-1
d_call: .
clone_size: few
cdr3_length: 13
j_call: TRBJ2-7
cdr3_nt: TGCGCCAGCAGCTTGGTAGAGGGCTACGAGCAGTACTTC
cdr3_aa: CASSLVEGYEQYF

v_call: TRBV10-3
d_call: TRBD1
clone_size: once
cdr3_length: 13
j_call: TRBJ1-1
cdr3_nt: TGTGCCATCAGCCCACAGGGGGACACTGAAGCTTTCTTT
cdr3_aa: CAISPQGDTEAFF